The 6 T cell receptor beta chains below all came from one sample that was sequenced in a study of T-cell memory formation after mild COVID-19. From the 5' RACE reads, TCRdb called clonotypes with MiXCR, one entry per CDR3 protein. This sample has a few hundred thousand distinct CDR3 sequences, with about 10% found just once. The source material was PBMCs or a T cell subset sorted from them (not recorded which). The receptors stem from a man aged 18 to 30 who had mild COVID-19 (a few samples of this study predate the infection). Cell type and time point are not known.

The V call is TRBV9, the J call TRBJ2-7; 7 bases line up with TRBD1. The CDR3 has 15 residues. Germline-derived CDR1 and CDR2 are SGDLS and YYNGEE. Trimming at V came to 4 bases and at J to 2 bases, leaving 9 bases not matched to a gene. The CDR3 protein is CASSPTGVGTYEQYF. In DNA form, the CDR3 reads TGTGCCAGCAGCCCCACAGGGGTAGGGACCTACGAGCAGTACTTC. The full variable domain, its missing parts supplied by reference TRBV9 and TRBJ2-7, is DSGVTQTPKHLITATGQRVTLRCSPRSGDLSVYWYQQSLDQGLQFLIQYYNGEERAKGNILERFSAQQFPDLHSELNLSSLELGDSALYFCASSPTGVGTYEQYFGPGTRLTVT.

This clonotype has just a few counts. This chain joins TRBV7-9 and TRBJ2-1; D gene unclear. CDR1 and CDR2 (germline): SEHNR, FQNEAQ (reference sequence). Trimming removed 5 bases at V and 9 bases at J, with 14 bases between. This CDR3 has 13 amino acids. The CDR3 region is CASSPGGEGEQFF. As DNA, the CDR3 is TGTGCCAGCAGCCCCGGCGGTGAAGGTGAGCAGTTCTTC.

This clonotype has a count of ten or more. The chain has TRBV10-3 and TRBJ2-1; D remains unclear. From germline, CDR1 is ENHRY and CDR2 SYGVKD. Trimming removed 10 bases at V and 4 bases at J, with 17 bases between. This CDR3 is 14 amino acids long. CDR3 sequence reads: CATVYSSIYNEQFF. Here the CDR3 DNA reads TGTGCCACCGTCTATTCGTCCATTTACAATGAGCAGTTCTTC.

This clonotype was seen a handful of times. V usage is TRBV7-9 and J usage is TRBJ2-7, with D unclear. CDR1 is SEHNR and CDR2 is FQNEAQ in the germline V gene (reference sequence). Trimming cost V 1 base and J 4 bases, with 11 bases left between them. This CDR3 comprises 14 residues. CDR3 loop: CASSLGSSGYEQYV. CDR3 in DNA: TGTGCCAGCAGCTTAGGGTCTTCGGGTTACGAGCAGTACGTC.

The chain recombines TRBV5-1 with TRBJ1-1; 7 nucleotides align to TRBD1. This CDR3 contains 13 residues. Germline-derived CDR1 and CDR2 are SGHRS and YFSETQ. After removal of 4 bases from V and 8 bases from J, the junction contained 8 bases not matched to a gene. CDR3 amino acids: CASSPQGGSEAFF. The CDR3 coding sequence is TGCGCCAGCAGCCCTCAGGGGGGGAGCGAAGCTTTCTTT.

The table lists this clonotype with many counts. The J gene is TRBJ2-7, the V gene TRBV7-2; D is undetermined. CDR1 and CDR2 (germline): SGHTA, FQGNSA. V was shortened by 1 base and J by 2 bases, with 9 bases between the two germline ends. CDR3 size: 14 residues. In DNA, the CDR3 is TGTGCCAGCAGCTTAGTAGCCGGAACCTACGAGCAGTACTTC. Protein: CASSLVAGTYEQYF.